The entry that follows covers one T cell receptor (beta chain) sequence. The sample comes from a study of blood T cell repertoires in COVID-19. As for the study in general: The United States, Italy and Spain supplied acute and convalescent COVID-19 samples.

The table came from immunoSEQ multiplex PCR; TCRdb's copy has only in-frame clones and leaves some out. The sample carries some 170,000 clones, more than 75% recorded once. CDR3 size: 17 residues. V trimming: 4 bases; J trimming: 2 bases; junction bases outside the gene matches: 6. The specimen was peripheral blood. The chain uses TRBV5-3 and TRBJ2-3, with 14 bases fitting TRBD2. Being an ORF, TRBV5-3 has a function that is uncertain. This TCR came from a woman aged 65 to 85 with acute or convalescent COVID-19. This CDR3 reads CARSPPTSGRATDTQYF. CDR3 in DNA: TGTGCCAGAAGCCCTCCGACTAGCGGGAGGGCCACAGATACGCAGTATTTT.